Below, one T cell receptor beta chain is given with its context. The antigen remains unidentified. Sequencing used immunoSEQ multiplex PCR; TCRdb keeps in-frame clones, though not all of them. The sample gives more than 2,000,000 clones, 90% to 95% of which show up once; about 0.39% is in the top ten. Negatively enriched CD4+ T cells were divided by CD45RA into naive and memory. The CDR3 runs to 15 residues. Germline V gene lookup returns CDR1 SGHKS and CDR2 YYEKEE (reference sequence). The V segment lost 4 bases and the J segment 3 bases; nucleotides outside the gene matches: 8. This sample is drawn from a study of shared clonotypes between healthy human individuals. Study outcomes and limitations: Naive subsets typically showed greater estimated richness than memory subsets.

Sequenced input: naive CD4+ T cells from PBMCs. The sample's subset: CD45RA+ positively selected. The gene calls are TRBV5-5 and TRBJ2-7; 9 bases agree with TRBD1. The sequence was obtained from a man between 18 and 35 years old in good health. Some clones in this sample may be carry-over from other donors' samples. CDR3 in DNA: TGTGCCAGCAGCCGAACCGGGACAGGGTTCTACGAGCAGTACTTC. Its protein product is CASSRTGTGFYEQYF.